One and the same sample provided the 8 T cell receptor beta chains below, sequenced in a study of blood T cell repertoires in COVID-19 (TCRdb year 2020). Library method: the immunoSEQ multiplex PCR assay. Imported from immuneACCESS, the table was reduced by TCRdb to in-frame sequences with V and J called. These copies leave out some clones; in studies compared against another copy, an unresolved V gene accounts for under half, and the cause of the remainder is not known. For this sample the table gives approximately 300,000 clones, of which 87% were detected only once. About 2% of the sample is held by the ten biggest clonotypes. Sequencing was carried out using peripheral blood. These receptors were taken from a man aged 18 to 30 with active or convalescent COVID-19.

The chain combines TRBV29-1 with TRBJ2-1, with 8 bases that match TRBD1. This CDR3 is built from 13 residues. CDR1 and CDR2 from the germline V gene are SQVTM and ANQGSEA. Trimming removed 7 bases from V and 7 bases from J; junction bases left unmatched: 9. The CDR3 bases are TGCAGCGCTACAGGGGGGATAAGAAATGAGCAGTTCTTC. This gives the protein CSATGGIRNEQFF.

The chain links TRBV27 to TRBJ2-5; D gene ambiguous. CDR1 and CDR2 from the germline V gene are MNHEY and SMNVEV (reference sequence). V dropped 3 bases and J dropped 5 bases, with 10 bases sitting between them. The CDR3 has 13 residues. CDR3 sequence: CASSFLAGETQYF. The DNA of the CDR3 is TGTGCCAGCAGTTTCCTGGCCGGGGAGACCCAGTACTTC.

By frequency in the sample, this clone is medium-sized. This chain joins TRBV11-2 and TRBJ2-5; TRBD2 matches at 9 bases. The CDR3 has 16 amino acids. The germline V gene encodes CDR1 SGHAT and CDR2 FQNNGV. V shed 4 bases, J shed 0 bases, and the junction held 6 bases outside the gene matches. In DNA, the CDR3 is TGTGCCAGCAGCTCTGTTAGCGGGGGAGACCAAGAGACCCAGTACTTC. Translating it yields CASSSVSGGDQETQYF.

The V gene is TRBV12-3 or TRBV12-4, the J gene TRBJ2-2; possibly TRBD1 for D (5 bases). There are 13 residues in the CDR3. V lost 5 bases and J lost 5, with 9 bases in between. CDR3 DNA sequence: TGTGCCAGCAGTACCAGGGTTACCGGGGAGCTGTTTTTT. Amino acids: CASSTRVTGELFF.

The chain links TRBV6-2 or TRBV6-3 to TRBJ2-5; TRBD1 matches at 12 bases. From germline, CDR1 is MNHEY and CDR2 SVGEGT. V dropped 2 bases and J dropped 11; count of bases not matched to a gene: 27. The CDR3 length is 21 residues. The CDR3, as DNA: TGTGCCAGCAGTTACCCCCGGGACAGGGGGCGCCTTCACTACCCCCGGGGGGAGCAGTACTTC. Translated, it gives CASSYPRDRGRLHYPRGEQYF.

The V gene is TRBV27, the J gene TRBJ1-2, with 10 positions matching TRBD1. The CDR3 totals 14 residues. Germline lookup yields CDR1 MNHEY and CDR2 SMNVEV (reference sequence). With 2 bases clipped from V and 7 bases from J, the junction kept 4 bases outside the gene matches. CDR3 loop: CASSLGTGASGYTF. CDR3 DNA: TGTGCCAGCAGTTTAGGGACAGGGGCCAGTGGCTACACCTTC.

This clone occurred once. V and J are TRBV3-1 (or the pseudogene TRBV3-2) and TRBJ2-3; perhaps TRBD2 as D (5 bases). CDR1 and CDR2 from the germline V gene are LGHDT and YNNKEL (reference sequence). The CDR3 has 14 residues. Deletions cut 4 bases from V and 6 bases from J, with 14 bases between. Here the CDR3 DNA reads TGTGCCAGCAGCCCGGTGGCAGCGGCGGATACGCAGTATTTT. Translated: CASSPVAAADTQYF.

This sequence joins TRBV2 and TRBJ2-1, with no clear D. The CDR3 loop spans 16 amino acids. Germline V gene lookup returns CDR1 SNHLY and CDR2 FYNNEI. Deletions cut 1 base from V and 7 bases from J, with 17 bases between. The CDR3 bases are TGTGCCAGCAGTGAAGGGCAGGTCTTTAGGAAAAATGAGCAGTTCTTC. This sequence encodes CASSEGQVFRKNEQFF.